This T cell receptor beta chain was documented in a study of shared clonotypes between healthy human individuals (dated by TCRdb to 2018 to 2021). Looking at the study overall: The cohort comprised two women and three men aged 18 to 49 years. For each donor, CD4 naive and CD4 memory were each given three plates, CD8 naive was given two plates, and CD8 memory was given one plate. The study deeply sequenced blood TCR repertoires of about 5 healthy adults to estimate repertoire size and the extent of clonotype sharing between individuals. To increase sequencing depth and limit assay-specific biases, different laboratories used diverse techniques to prepare libraries and sequence TCR repertoires. Leukapheresis yielded between about 0.94 and 9 billion PBMCs per donor. General study outcomes and caveats: Larger estimated clonotype richness was generally found for naive subsets than for memory subsets. About 4.5% of naive CD4, 3.5% of naive CD8, approximately 2.2% of memory CD4, and 0.35% to 0.4% of memory CD8 clonotypes were shared across several donors. Compared with non-shared clonotypes, clonotypes shared by all four sorted-subset donors had higher generation probabilities. Because the study included a small number of donors, the genetic and exposure-history diversity represented was limited. Even with the large sequencing depth, rarefaction of the sorted-subset datasets indicated that sequencing was incomplete. Sampling was restricted to blood, and TCR repertoires in tissues likely differ from the TCR repertoires found in blood. Based on pairwise subsampling, the degree of clonotype sharing among donors was expected to be affected by sequencing depth.

To note about this clone: Its antigen is not yet known. The sample holds no much larger clone one base away, and base qualities are not on file.

CD8 naive samples were CD45RO-negative cells positively selected for CCR7, giving a CD45RA+CCR7+ population that excluded TemRA cells. The donors were healthy, HIV-negative adults with no recently reported acute infections or vaccinations. Every donor was a Caucasian adult residing in Nashville, Tennessee, USA. Blood was obtained by leukapheresis, after which PBMCs were separated by Ficoll-Histopaque density gradient centrifugation and cryopreserved in liquid nitrogen vapor phase. Analytical flow cytometry was used to check the purity and quantity of each magnetically sorted T cell population. Genomic DNA was isolated from each sorted fraction and quantified by UV absorbance on a Nanodrop 2000c. Using the deep immunoSEQ assay, TCR CDR3 regions were amplified from genomic DNA by multiplex PCR. For each cell subset, the extracted genomic DNA was distributed evenly across all wells of several immunoSEQ 96-well plates, and each plate served as one replicate. Each replicate PCR for sorted subsets received around 200 ng genomic DNA, equal to tens of thousands of T cell genomes. Purified libraries were quantified with a Qubit 3.0 fluorometer, sized on a Bioanalyzer 2100, and re-quantified with the KAPA Library Quantification kit. Every immunoSEQ 96-well plate was sequenced on a separate single-read 150-cycle Illumina NextSeq 550 flow cell. As for the authors' bioinformatics: The immunoSEQ output contained only junctional sequences without quality scores, so filtering could not match that applied to full-length reads. To assign V/J genes and CDR3, sequences were annotated using PyIR, a Python wrapper for IgBLAST v1.9, with IMGT germline references. Any read was removed if the V/J assignment was weak (E-value above 1e-6), the CDR3 was missing, or the read contained stop codons, out-of-frame junctions, or ambiguous translated residues. V3J clonotypes were defined as sequences sharing the same inferred V gene, J gene, and CDR3 amino acid sequence. Percentage overlap between repertoires was computed as shared unique clonotypes divided by the size of the smaller repertoire. Richness of each repertoire was evaluated using RTK rarefaction, the Chao1 estimator, and Recon v2.1 estimates of unobserved clonotypes. Generation probabilities for all TCRbeta clonotypes obtained by the gDNA method from several donors were computed using OLGA. TCRdb re-hosts the immuneACCESS table, in-frame sequences only. Its copies lack some clones; in the studies checked, an unresolved V gene accounts for under half of them, and the cause for the rest is not known. Clonal size and the V and J genes are those of that table, whereas D and trimming came from the DNA. Across this sample there are approximately 2,000,000 clones, with roughly 95% seen only once. Of the sample, 1.5% to 2% is held by the ten largest clones.

The germline V gene sets CDR1 to SNHLY and CDR2 to FYNNEI. From the cysteine through the phenylalanine, the CDR3 covers 16 amino acids. Left in the record is the CDR3 DNA by itself, 48 bases read in frame from the first base. The junction shows trimming of 3 bases on V and 2 bases on J, and the gene matches do not reach 7 bases of it. The sequence links TRBV2 to TRBJ2-7, and 10 bases in between align with TRBD2. Sequenced: naive CD8+ T cells from PBMCs. The sample's cell subset or site label is to be understood as: CD45RA+CCR7+. This sequence was found in a man aged 18 to 35 in good health. Some clones in this sample may be carry-over from other donors' samples. Here the CDR3 is given as CASSEGGLAVPYEQYF. The sequenced DNA is TGTGCCAGCAGTGAGGGAGGACTAGCGGTCCCCTACGAGCAGTACTTC. The CDR3 plus the reference TRBV2 and TRBJ2-7 genes for the other parts give the full variable domain: EPEVTQTPSHQVTQMGQEVILRCVPISNHLYFYWYRQILGQKVEFLVSFYNNEISEKSEIFDDQFSVERPDGSNFTLKIRSTKLEDSAMYFCASSEGGLAVPYEQYFGPGTRLTVT.